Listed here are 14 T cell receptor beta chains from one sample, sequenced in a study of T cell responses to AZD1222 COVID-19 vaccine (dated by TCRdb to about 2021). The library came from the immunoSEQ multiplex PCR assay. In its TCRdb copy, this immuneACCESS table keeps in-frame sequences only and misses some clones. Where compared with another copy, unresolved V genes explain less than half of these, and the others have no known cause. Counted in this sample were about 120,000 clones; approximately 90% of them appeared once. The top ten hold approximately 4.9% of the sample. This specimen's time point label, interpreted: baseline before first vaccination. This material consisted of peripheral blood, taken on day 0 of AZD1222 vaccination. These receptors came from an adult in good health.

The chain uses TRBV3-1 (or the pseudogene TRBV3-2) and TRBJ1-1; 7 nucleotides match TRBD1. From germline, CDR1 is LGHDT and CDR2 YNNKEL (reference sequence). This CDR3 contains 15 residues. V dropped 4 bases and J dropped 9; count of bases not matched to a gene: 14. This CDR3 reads CASSPSDRVPVKAFF. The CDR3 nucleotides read TGTGCCAGCAGCCCATCCGACAGGGTACCTGTTAAAGCTTTCTTT.

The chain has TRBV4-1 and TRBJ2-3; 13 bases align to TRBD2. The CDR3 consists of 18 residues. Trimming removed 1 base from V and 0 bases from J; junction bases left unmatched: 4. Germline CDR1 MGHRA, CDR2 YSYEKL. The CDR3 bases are TGCGCCAGCAGCCAAGGGACTAGCGGGGGTGCTAGCACAGATACGCAGTATTTT. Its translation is CASSQGTSGGASTDTQYF.

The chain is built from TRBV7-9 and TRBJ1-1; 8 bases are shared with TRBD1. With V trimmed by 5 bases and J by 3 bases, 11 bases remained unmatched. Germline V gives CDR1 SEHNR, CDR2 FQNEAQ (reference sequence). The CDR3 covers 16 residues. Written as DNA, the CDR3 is TGTGCCAGCAGCCTAGGACAGGGAGGGTTGGACACTGAAGCTTTCTTT. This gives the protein CASSLGQGGLDTEAFF.

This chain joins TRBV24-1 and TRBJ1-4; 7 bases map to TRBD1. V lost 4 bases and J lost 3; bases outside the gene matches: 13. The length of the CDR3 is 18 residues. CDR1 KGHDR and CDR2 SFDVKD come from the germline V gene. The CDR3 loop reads CATSDPHTDRDANEKLFF. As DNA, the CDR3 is TGTGCCACCAGTGACCCTCATACAGACAGGGATGCTAATGAAAAACTGTTTTTT.

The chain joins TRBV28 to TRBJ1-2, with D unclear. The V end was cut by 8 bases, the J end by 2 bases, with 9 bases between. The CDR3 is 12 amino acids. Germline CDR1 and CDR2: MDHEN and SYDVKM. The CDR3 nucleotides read TGTGCCAGCGGTCCAGCAAACTATGGCTACACCTTC. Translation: CASGPANYGYTF.

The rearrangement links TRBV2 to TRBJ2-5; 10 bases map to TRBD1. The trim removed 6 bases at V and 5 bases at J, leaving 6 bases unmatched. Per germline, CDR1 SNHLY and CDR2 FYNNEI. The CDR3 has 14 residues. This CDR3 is CASSPGTGEETQYF. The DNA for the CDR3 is TGTGCCAGCAGCCCCGGGACAGGGGAGGAGACCCAGTACTTC.

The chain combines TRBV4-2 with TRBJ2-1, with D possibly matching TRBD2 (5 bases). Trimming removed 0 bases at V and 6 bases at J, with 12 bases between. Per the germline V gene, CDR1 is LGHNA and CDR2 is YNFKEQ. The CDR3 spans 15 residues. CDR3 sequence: CASSQDRLASNEQFF. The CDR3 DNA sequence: TGTGCCAGCAGCCAAGATCGGCTAGCTTCCAATGAGCAGTTCTTC.

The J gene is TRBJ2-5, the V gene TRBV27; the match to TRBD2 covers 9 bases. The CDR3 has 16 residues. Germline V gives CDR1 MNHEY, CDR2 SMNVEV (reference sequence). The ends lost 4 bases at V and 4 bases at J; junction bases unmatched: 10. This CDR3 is CASSSGGGAWGETQYF. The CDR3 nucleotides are TGTGCCAGCAGTTCCGGCGGGGGGGCCTGGGGAGAGACCCAGTACTTC.

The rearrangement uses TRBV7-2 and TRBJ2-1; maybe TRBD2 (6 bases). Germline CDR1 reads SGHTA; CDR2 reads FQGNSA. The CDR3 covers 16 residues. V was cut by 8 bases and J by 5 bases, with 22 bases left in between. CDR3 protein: CASDNWGAGTNNEQFF. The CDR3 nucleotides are TGTGCCAGCGACAATTGGGGCGCGGGGACGAACAATGAGCAGTTCTTC.

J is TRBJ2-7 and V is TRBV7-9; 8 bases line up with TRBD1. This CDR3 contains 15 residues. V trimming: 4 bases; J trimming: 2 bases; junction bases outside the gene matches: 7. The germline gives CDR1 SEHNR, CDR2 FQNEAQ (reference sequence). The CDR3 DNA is TGTGCCAGCAGCTACCGGGACAGGACCCCCTACGAGCAGTACTTC. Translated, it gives CASSYRDRTPYEQYF.

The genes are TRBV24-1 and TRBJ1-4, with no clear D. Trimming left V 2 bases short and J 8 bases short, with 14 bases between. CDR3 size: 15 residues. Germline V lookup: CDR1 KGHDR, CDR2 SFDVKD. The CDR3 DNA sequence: TGTGCCACCAGTGATTCCGGGGATAAGAAGGAAAAACTGTTTTTT. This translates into CATSDSGDKKEKLFF.

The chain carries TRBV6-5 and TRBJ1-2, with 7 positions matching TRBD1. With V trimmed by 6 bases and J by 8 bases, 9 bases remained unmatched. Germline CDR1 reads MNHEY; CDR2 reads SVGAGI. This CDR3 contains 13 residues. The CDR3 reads CASSPTGRSGYTF. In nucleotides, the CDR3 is TGTGCCAGCAGCCCGACAGGGAGGAGCGGCTACACCTTC.

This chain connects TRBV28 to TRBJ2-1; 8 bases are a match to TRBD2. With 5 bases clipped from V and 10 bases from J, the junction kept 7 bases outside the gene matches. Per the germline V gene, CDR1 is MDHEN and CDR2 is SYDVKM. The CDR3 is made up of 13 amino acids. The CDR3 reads CASSPHRGGEQFF. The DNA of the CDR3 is TGTGCCAGCAGTCCCCACCGGGGGGGGGAGCAGTTCTTC.

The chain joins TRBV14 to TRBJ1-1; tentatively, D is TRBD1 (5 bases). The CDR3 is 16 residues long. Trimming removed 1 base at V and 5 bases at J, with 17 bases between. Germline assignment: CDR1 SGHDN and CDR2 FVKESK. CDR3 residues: CASSQVPAGGRTEAFF. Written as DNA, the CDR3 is TGTGCCAGCAGCCAAGTCCCGGCCGGGGGGAGGACTGAAGCTTTCTTT. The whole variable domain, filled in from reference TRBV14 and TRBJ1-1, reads EAGVTQFPSHSVIEKGQTVTLRCDPISGHDNLYWYRRVMGKEIKFLLHFVKESKQDESGMPNNRFLAERTGGTYSTLKVQPAELEDSGVYFCASSQVPAGGRTEAFFGQGTRLTVV.